The clone carrying this T cell receptor (beta chain) was detected a few times. Its antigen remains unknown. This sample was included in a study of T cell responses to AZD1222 COVID-19 vaccine. Generated by immunoSEQ multiplex PCR, the TCRdb table keeps only in-frame clones and is missing some. The sample yields about 150,000 clones, roughly nine tenths seen once. The study, taken as a whole, reports: At baseline, seropositivity was found in only a handful of AZD1222 recipients.

The trim removed 3 bases at V and 4 bases at J, leaving 4 bases unmatched. The CDR3 spans 14 residues. CDR1 and CDR2 (germline): SGHRS, YFSETQ. The sequences come from peripheral blood, collected 28 days after the second AZD1222 dose. The chain uses TRBV5-1 and TRBJ1-1, with TRBD1 matching 9 bases. This receptor was obtained from an adult who received the AZD1222 COVID-19 vaccine. DNA for the CDR3: TGCGCCAGCAGCTCGTGGACAGGGGCCACTGAAGCTTTCTTT. Amino acids: CASSSWTGATEAFF.